Below are 24 T cell receptor beta chains sequenced from a single sample in a study of blood T cell repertoires in COVID-19. TCRdb's copy holds only in-frame clones and misses some; the assay was immunoSEQ multiplex PCR. The sample holds about 82,000 clones; about four fifths are singletons and the top ten take around 12%. The specimen sequenced was peripheral blood. The receptors come from a woman in her thirties or forties with active or convalescent COVID-19.

This clone was recorded a few times. V usage is TRBV7-3 and J usage is TRBJ2-3; no clear D gene. The CDR3 extends over 14 amino acids. Trimming cost V 3 bases and J 5 bases, with 12 bases left between them. CDR1 and CDR2 (germline): SGHTA, FQGTGA. CDR3 bases: TGTGCCAGCAGCTTCGGTGAGCCGGGAGATACGCAGTATTTT. Encoded protein: CASSFGEPGDTQYF.

This chain links TRBV21-1 with TRBJ2-5; the table's TRBD2 call for D was not verified on the DNA. TRBV21-1 is a pseudogene segment. The CDR3 totals 19 residues. The CDR3 is CASSKASSGRARAGETQYF. CDR3 DNA: TGTGCCAGCAGCAAAGCGAGTAGCGGGAGGGCCAGAGCGGGAGAGACCCAGTACTTC.

The chain carries TRBV24-1 and TRBJ2-1; TRBD1 matches at 7 bases. The germline gives CDR1 KGHDR, CDR2 SFDVKD. Germline trimming cut 9 bases from V and 5 bases from J; bases unmatched to any gene: 6. The CDR3 loop spans 13 amino acids. For the CDR3, the DNA is TGTGCCACCGGCAGGGGGACCAACAATGAGCAGTTCTTC. It codes for CATGRGTNNEQFF.

The gene calls are TRBV19 and TRBJ1-3; no clear D gene. The germline CDR1 and CDR2 sequences are LNHDA and SQIVND (reference sequence). V lost 11 bases and J 0 bases, leaving 17 bases between the germline ends. This CDR3 region has 15 residues. The CDR3 nucleotides read TGTGCCCCCACTTCGAAACCTAGCTCTGGAAACACCATATATTTT. Encoded protein: CAPTSKPSSGNTIYF. The variable domain in full, with the rest retrieved from reference TRBV19 and TRBJ1-3, is DGGITQSPKYLFRKEGQNVTLSCEQNLNHDAMYWYRQDPGQGLRLIYYSQIVNDFQKGDIAEGYSVSREKKESFPLTVTSAQKNPTAFYLCAPTSKPSSGNTIYFGEGSWLTVV.

The chain joins TRBV28 to TRBJ1-6; a possible D gene is TRBD1 (6 bases). The CDR3 consists of 16 residues. The germline V and J ends were trimmed by 2 bases and 8 bases, with 16 bases remaining between them. The germline V gene encodes CDR1 MDHEN and CDR2 SYDVKM. CDR3 loop: CASSLKRGGRYSPLHF. The DNA for the CDR3 is TGTGCCAGCAGTTTAAAAAGGGGGGGGCGGTATTCACCCCTCCACTTT.

The chain couples TRBV7-2 to TRBJ1-2; 8 bases line up with TRBD1. The junction had 5 bases not matched to a gene; V was cut back by 5 bases and J by 3 bases. Per germline, CDR1 SGHTA and CDR2 FQGNSA. This CDR3 has 14 amino acids. Here the CDR3 reads CASSKPGQDYGYTF. CDR3 coding DNA: TGTGCCAGCAGCAAACCGGGACAGGACTATGGCTACACCTTC. The full variable domain, completed using reference TRBV7-2 and TRBJ1-2, is GAGVSQSPSNKVTEKGKDVELRCDPISGHTALYWYRQSLGQGLEFLIYFQGNSAPDKSGLPSDRFSAERTGGSVSTLTIQRTQQEDSAVYLCASSKPGQDYGYTFGSGTRLTVV.

This sequence joins TRBV10-3 and TRBJ2-7; TRBD1 agrees at 7 bases. V was pared by 4 bases and J by 2 bases, with 5 bases of the junction left unmatched. This CDR3 comprises 14 residues. Looked up from germline, CDR1 is ENHRY and CDR2 is SYGVKD. Written as DNA, the CDR3 is TGTGCCATCAGTGCTTCAGGGGGACCCTACGAGCAGTACTTC. This translates into CAISASGGPYEQYF.

The chain is built from TRBV5-1 and TRBJ2-7; 8 bases map to TRBD2. Germline V CDR1 and CDR2: SGHRS, YFSETQ. The J segment lost 1 base and the V segment lost 5 bases, leaving 2 bases of the junction unmatched. This CDR3 spans 13 amino acids. This CDR3 reads CASRPGGSYEQYF. CDR3 sequence (DNA): TGCGCCAGCAGGCCGGGGGGGTCCTACGAGCAGTACTTC.

This clone was seen a few times. V and J are TRBV27 and TRBJ2-3, with 8 bases matching TRBD1. The CDR3 runs 16 residues. Germline assignment: CDR1 MNHEY and CDR2 SMNVEV (reference sequence). Trimming removed 4 bases from V and 2 bases from J; junction bases left unmatched: 8. Here the CDR3 reads CASSYGQGGYTDTQYF. DNA for the CDR3: TGTGCCAGCAGTTACGGACAGGGAGGATACACAGATACGCAGTATTTT.

The chain uses TRBV7-8 and TRBJ2-3; maybe TRBD2 (6 bases). CDR3 length: 16 residues. The germline V gene has CDR1 SGHVS and CDR2 FQNEAQ. Trimming removed 5 bases from V and 2 bases from J, with 17 bases in between. The CDR3 DNA sequence: TGTGCCAGCAGCCTACCGGGGACTTCCCTCACAGATACGCAGTATTTT. It is translated as CASSLPGTSLTDTQYF.

This clone was observed once. The chain couples TRBV27 to TRBJ1-1; 9 bases map to TRBD1. Germline V gene sequence: CDR1 MNHEY, CDR2 SMNVEV (reference sequence). The CDR3 extends over 16 amino acids. J was trimmed by 1 base and V by 0 bases; bases with no gene match: 3. CDR3 sequence reads: CASSLSRTGANTEAFF. CDR3 sequence (DNA): TGTGCCAGCAGTTTATCGCGGACAGGGGCGAACACTGAAGCTTTCTTT.

This clone came up a few times. J is TRBJ2-7 and V is TRBV6-5; D is perhaps TRBD2 (5 bases). V was pared by 4 bases and J by 3 bases, with 16 bases between. This CDR3 has 15 amino acids. The V gene's germline CDR1 is MNHEY and CDR2 SVGAGI. The CDR3 is CASSLTSGNLYEQYF. The CDR3 coding sequence is TGTGCCAGCAGTTTAACCTCCGGGAACCTCTACGAGCAGTACTTC.

This chain uses TRBV6-6 with TRBJ1-4; no reliable D call. The germline CDR1 and CDR2 sequences are MNHNY and SVGAGI (reference sequence). The CDR3 covers 11 residues. Trimming shortened V by 5 bases and J by 5 bases, and 3 bases separated the two germline ends. The CDR3 nucleotides read TGTGCCAGCAGTATAAATGAAAAACTGTTTTTT. Encoded protein: CASSINEKLFF.

This clone has a single count. This rearrangement joins TRBV5-1 to TRBJ1-2, with TRBD1 matching over 8 bases. CDR1 is SGHRS, CDR2 YFSETQ, per germline. The CDR3 length is 14 residues. The J segment lost 4 bases and the V segment lost 4 bases, leaving 6 bases of the junction unmatched. CDR3 loop: CASSPGQGGYGYTF. The CDR3 DNA reads as TGCGCCAGCAGCCCAGGACAGGGCGGCTATGGCTACACCTTC.

The rearrangement links TRBV10-3 to TRBJ2-2; D possibly corresponds to TRBD1 (6 bases). Trimming removed 6 bases from V and 1 base from J, with 9 bases in between. The CDR3 runs to 14 residues. The germline CDR1 and CDR2 sequences are ENHRY and SYGVKD. CDR3 sequence (DNA): TGTGCCATCAGGGCGGACAGGAACACCGGGGAGCTGTTTTTT. Protein product: CAIRADRNTGELFF.

The genes are TRBV19 and TRBJ2-5, with a weak D call TRBD2 (6 bases). V lost 2 bases, J lost 9 bases, and 13 bases lay in between. Per germline, CDR1 LNHDA and CDR2 SQIVND (reference sequence). This CDR3 contains 13 residues. CDR3 nucleotides: TGTGCCAGTAGTATATCGTCGGGAGCGGCCCAGTACTTC. This codes for CASSISSGAAQYF.

J is TRBJ1-1 and V is TRBV4-3; tentative D call: TRBD1 (6 bases). V lost 0 bases, J lost 3 bases, and 26 bases lay in between. Per germline, CDR1 LGHNA and CDR2 YSLEER. The length of the CDR3 is 20 residues. This chain's CDR3 is CASSQDGGRGWLGRDTEAFF. The CDR3 bases are TGCGCCAGCAGCCAAGATGGGGGCCGGGGTTGGCTGGGACGAGACACTGAAGCTTTCTTT.

This clone was observed a handful of times. This sequence joins TRBV6-2 or TRBV6-3 and TRBJ1-6, with D possibly TRBD1 on 6 matching bases. This CDR3 spans 15 amino acids. Germline loops: CDR1 MNHEY, CDR2 SVGEGT. Trimming left V 4 bases short and J 4 bases short, with 11 bases between. As DNA, the CDR3 is TGTGCCAGCAGTTGGATGAGGGGGTATAATTCACCCCTCCACTTT. Translated, it gives CASSWMRGYNSPLHF.

This chain joins TRBV4-3 and TRBJ1-4; D remains unclear. Germline CDR1 and CDR2: LGHNA and YSLEER. The CDR3 consists of 15 residues. Trimming pared 1 base from V and 11 bases from J, leaving 17 bases between. CDR3 loop: CASSQGSGVPGKLFF. CDR3 DNA sequence: TGCGCCAGCAGCCAAGGTTCGGGTGTGCCGGGTAAACTGTTTTTT.

On this clone: At one of its ends the junction is not consistent with the germline gene, which may arise from a read error. The CDR3: CASSFLQGAHTEAFF. Here the CDR3 DNA reads TGTGCTAGCAGCTTTCTACAGGGGGCGCACACTGAAGCTTTCTTT. The rearrangement uses TRBV7-7 and TRBJ1-1, with 9 bases lining up with TRBD1. CDR3 size: 15 residues. Germline CDR1 reads SSHAT; CDR2 reads FNYEAQ (reference sequence).

J is TRBJ1-4 and V is TRBV11-3; D ambiguous. The germline V and J ends were trimmed by 0 bases and 4 bases, with 15 bases remaining between them. Germline CDR1 and CDR2: SGHNT and YENEEA. The CDR3 sequence is 17 residues long. Here the CDR3 DNA reads TGTGCCAGCAGCTTAGATGGCGGGCAGGAACTTAATGAAAAACTGTTTTTT. Encoded protein: CASSLDGGQELNEKLFF.

The V gene is TRBV9, the J gene TRBJ2-7; 7 positions match TRBD2. CDR3 length equals 14 residues. Losses at the gene ends were 4 bases for V and 3 bases for J; bases not matched to a gene: 7. Germline CDR1 is SGDLS and CDR2 is YYNGEE. In DNA form, the CDR3 reads TGTGCCAGCAGCCCGACGACTAGCCTCTACGAGCAGTACTTC. As protein: CASSPTTSLYEQYF.

The gene calls are TRBV7-8 and TRBJ1-2; D unresolved. The V end lost 1 base, the J end lost 4 bases, and 7 bases lay between the germline ends. This CDR3 region has 13 residues. CDR1 and CDR2 from the germline V gene are SGHVS and FQNEAQ. The CDR3 DNA follows: TGTGCCAGCAGCTTAGACTCCCCCTATGGCTACACCTTC. It yields the protein CASSLDSPYGYTF.

The genes are TRBV7-9 and TRBJ1-4; 7 nucleotides agree with TRBD1. This CDR3 comprises 12 residues. The J segment lost 8 bases and the V segment lost 4 bases, leaving 1 base of the junction unmatched. The germline V gene encodes CDR1 SEHNR and CDR2 FQNEAQ (reference sequence). CDR3 nucleotide sequence: TGTGCCAGCAGCTCACAGGGGGAAAAACTGTTTTTT. Its protein product is CASSSQGEKLFF.